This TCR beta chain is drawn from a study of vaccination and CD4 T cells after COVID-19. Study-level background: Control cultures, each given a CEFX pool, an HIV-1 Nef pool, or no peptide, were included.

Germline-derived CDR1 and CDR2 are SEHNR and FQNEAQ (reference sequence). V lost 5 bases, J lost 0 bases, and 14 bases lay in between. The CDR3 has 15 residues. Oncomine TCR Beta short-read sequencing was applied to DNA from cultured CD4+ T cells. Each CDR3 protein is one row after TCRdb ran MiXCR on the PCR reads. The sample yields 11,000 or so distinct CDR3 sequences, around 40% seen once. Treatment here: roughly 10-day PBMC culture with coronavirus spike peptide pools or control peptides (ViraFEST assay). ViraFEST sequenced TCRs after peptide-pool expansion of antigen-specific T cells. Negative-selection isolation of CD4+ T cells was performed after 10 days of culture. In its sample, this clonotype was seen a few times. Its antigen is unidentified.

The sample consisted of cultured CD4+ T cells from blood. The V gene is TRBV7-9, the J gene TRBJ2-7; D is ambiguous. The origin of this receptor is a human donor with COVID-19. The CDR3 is CASSPPPRISYEQYF. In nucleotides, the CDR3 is TGTGCCAGCAGCCCACCCCCCCGGATCTCCTACGAGCAGTACTTC.